This entry concerns a single TCR beta chain. No antigen is known for it. Base quality data are lacking; no much larger clone is found one base away. In Seattle, one collaborating source enrolled patients while the infection was active and tracked those patients longitudinally over the course of disease. The collaborating institutions used their own protocols to collect whole blood in K2EDTA tubes. For TCRbeta analysis, collaborators shipped samples in one of three forms: frozen whole blood, isolated PBMCs, or DNA extracted from either of those sample types. The sample comes from a study of blood T cell repertoires in COVID-19 (dated by TCRdb to about 2020). Study-level background: Collaborator samples came from the United States, Italy and Spain and covered acute and convalescent phases of COVID-19. The material from the prospective study consisted of cDNA or gDNA derived from T cells, B-cell-depleted T cells, or PBMCs. Deeply sampled blood TCRbeta repertoires from subjects exposed to, actively infected with, or recovered from COVID-19 were included in the dataset. A freely available public database, intended as a resource for researchers studying the immune response to SARS-CoV-2, is where the repertoires were released. Samples were obtained from the ongoing ImmuneRACE study (first 160 participants) and from over 1,000 subjects provided by 6 global collaborators. The sample metadata nearly always contained a de-identified subject ID, COVID-19 status, age in years and sex. Where HLA class I and class II types were available, the types were taken from metadata supplied by the sample provider, not from assay-based typing.

TCRbeta CDR3 regions were amplified from genomic DNA by means of the immunoSEQ Assay, a bias-controlled multiplex PCR. As for the authors' bioinformatics: The number of nucleated cells in each sample was estimated from the amplification of reference gene primers within the assay. To quantify the absolute abundance of each unique TCRbeta CDR3 rearrangement, sequence reads were collapsed and filtered. For each sample, productive Simpson clonality was calculated as the square root of Simpson's diversity index over productive rearrangements. Drawn from immuneACCESS, this table holds only the in-frame rearrangements with V and J called that TCRdb kept. Clones are partly lost; checked studies trace under half to an unresolved V gene and leave the rest unexplained. Clonal size and the V and J genes are those of that table, whereas D and trimming came from the DNA. In all, the sample holds some 290,000 clones, and about 90% of those were seen once. In total, the top ten clones hold over 8.5% of the sample.

Overall study results and their limits: How much clinical and demographic metadata was included differed by source and by participant, and the metadata was provided uncurated.

The origin of this receptor is a young woman with COVID-19, enrolled during active disease. Sequencing was done on a sample of peripheral blood.

The CDR3 here reads CASSHTSGRGTEQYF. In nucleotide form, the sequence is TGTGCCAGCAGTCATACTAGCGGGCGGGGCACCGAGCAGTACTTC. The rearrangement joined TRBV5-5 to TRBJ2-7; a stretch of 9 junction bases matches TRBD2. Via the germline V gene (reference sequence), CDR1 is SGHKS and CDR2 YYEKEE. V loses 5 bases at its end and J loses 6 bases; junction bases beyond the gene matches: 12. The CDR3, from cysteine to phenylalanine, totals 15 residues. Only the CDR3 DNA stays, 45 bases, in frame from base 1.